The clone carrying this T cell receptor (beta chain) was observed a handful of times. The antigen remains undetermined. The trim removed 5 bases at V and 2 bases at J, leaving 1 base unmatched. This CDR3 has 13 residues. CDR1 and CDR2 (germline): LNHDA, SQIVND (reference sequence). The data stem from a study of beta chain features in type 1 diabetes. General study results and limits: Among all four CD4+ subsets, Type 1 diabetes patients had TCRB CDR3s that were moderately but significantly shorter.

The whole isolated RNA underwent reverse transcription, so sequencing captured expressed TCRB transcripts. Libraries were prepared by immunoSEQ multiplex PCR; TCRdb keeps only in-frame clonotypes and omits some of them. The sample comprises about 150,000 clones, around 10% of which are singletons, and 0.45% to 0.6% rests with the top ten. The V gene is TRBV19, the J gene TRBJ2-7; 9 bases match TRBD1. The TCR was taken from a man aged 25-45 years with type 1 diabetes. Sequencing used central memory CD4+ T cells from blood. The CDR3 protein is CASSGQGTYEQYF. The CDR3 nucleotides are TGTGCCAGTAGTGGACAGGGGACCTACGAGCAGTACTTC.